This entry concerns a single T cell receptor beta chain. The sample is drawn from a study of blood T cell repertoires in COVID-19. The wider study: Sites across the United States, Italy and Spain contributed samples from acute and convalescent COVID-19.

The CDR3 loop spans 18 amino acids. The ends lost 2 bases at V and 3 bases at J; junction bases unmatched: 7. Germline CDR1 is MNHNS and CDR2 is SASEGT. In the authors' workflow: It was from reference gene primer amplification that nucleated cell counts were estimated. Using immunoSEQ multiplex PCR, the repertoire was profiled, and TCRdb retains in-frame clones only, with some absent. V, J and clone size were drawn from that table, and D and trimming were deduced from the DNA. This sample has hundreds of thousands of clones, with around nine tenths found just once. Sequenced input: peripheral blood. The sequence derives from a woman aged 60-75 years who had recovered from COVID-19. This chain joins TRBV6-1 and TRBJ2-1; TRBD2 agrees at 13 bases. CDR3 DNA: TGTGCCAGCAGTGAACAACTAGCGGGGGGGGAATACTACAATGAGCAGTTCTTC. It codes for CASSEQLAGGEYYNEQFF.